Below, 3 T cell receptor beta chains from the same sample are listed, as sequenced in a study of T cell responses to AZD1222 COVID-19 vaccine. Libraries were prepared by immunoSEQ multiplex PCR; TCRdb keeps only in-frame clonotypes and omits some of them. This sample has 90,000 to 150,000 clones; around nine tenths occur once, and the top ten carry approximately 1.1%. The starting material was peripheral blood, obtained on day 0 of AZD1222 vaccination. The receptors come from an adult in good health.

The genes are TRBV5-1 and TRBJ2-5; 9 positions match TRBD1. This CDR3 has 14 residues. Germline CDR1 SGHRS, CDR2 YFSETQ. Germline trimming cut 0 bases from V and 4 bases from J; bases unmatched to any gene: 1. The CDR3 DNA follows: TGCGCCAGCAGCTTGGCGGGACAGGGAGAGACCCAGTACTTC. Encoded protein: CASSLAGQGETQYF.

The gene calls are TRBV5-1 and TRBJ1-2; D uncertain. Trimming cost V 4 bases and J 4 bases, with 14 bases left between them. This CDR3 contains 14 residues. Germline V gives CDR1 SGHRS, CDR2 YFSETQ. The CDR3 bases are TGCGCCAGCAGCCCGTACTCTCGGGGCTATGGCTACACCTTC. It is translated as CASSPYSRGYGYTF. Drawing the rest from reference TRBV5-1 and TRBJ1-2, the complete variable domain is KAGVTQTPRYLIKTRGQQVTLSCSPISGHRSVSWYQQTPGQGLQFLFEYFSETQRNKGNFPGRFSGRQFSNSRSEMNVSTLELGDSALYLCASSPYSRGYGYTFGSGTRLTVV.

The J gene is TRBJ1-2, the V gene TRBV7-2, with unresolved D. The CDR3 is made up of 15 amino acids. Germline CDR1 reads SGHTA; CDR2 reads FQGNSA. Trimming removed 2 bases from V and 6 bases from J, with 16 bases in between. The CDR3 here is CASSLSRITVDGYTF. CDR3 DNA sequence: TGTGCCAGCAGCTTAAGTCGGATAACAGTCGATGGCTACACCTTC.